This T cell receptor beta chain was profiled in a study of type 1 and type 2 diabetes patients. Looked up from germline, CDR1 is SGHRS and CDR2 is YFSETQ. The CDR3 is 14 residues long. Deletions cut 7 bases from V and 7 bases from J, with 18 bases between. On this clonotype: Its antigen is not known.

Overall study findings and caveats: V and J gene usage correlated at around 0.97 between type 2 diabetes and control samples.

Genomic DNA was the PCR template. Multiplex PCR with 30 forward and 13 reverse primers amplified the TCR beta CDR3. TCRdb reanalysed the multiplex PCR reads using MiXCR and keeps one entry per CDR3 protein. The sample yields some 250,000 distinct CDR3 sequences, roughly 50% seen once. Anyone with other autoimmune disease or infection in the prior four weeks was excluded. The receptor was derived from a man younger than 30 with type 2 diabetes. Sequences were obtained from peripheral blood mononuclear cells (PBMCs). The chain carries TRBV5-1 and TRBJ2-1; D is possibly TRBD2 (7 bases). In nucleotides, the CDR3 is TGCGCCAGCTCCGGGGGGCTAGTAAGGAATGAGCAGTTCTTC. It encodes CASSGGLVRNEQFF. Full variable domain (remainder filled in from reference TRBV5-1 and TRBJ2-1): KAGVTQTPRYLIKTRGQQVTLSCSPISGHRSVSWYQQTPGQGLQFLFEYFSETQRNKGNFPGRFSGRQFSNSRSEMNVSTLELGDSALYLCASSGGLVRNEQFFGPGTRLTVL.